The rows below give T cell receptor beta chains drawn from one sample of a study of T-cell memory formation after mild COVID-19. One entry per CDR3 protein results from TCRdb running MiXCR on the 5' RACE reads. The sample lists 350,000 to 400,000 distinct CDR3 sequences, approximately 21% occurring once. The sample taken for sequencing was PBMCs or a T cell subset sorted from them (not recorded which). The receptors were sampled from an adult woman who had mild COVID-19 (a few samples of this study predate the infection). Cell type and time point are not known. CDR3s include the opening cysteine and the closing phenylalanine or tryptophan. Fields, in order: clone size, J gene, CDR3 length, V gene, D gene, CDR3 protein, CDR3 DNA. D genes are given only for firm matches. The size of a clone is reported for some rows only, either as once, few or many, or as a class for expanded clones.

clone size: -; J gene: TRBJ1-5; CDR3 length: 14; V gene: TRBV18; D gene: TRBD1; CDR3 protein: CASSMGQGDQPQHF; CDR3 DNA: TGTGCCAGCTCAATGGGACAGGGGGATCAGCCCCAGCATTTT
clone size: -; J gene: TRBJ1-6; CDR3 length: 15; V gene: TRBV20-1; D gene: -; CDR3 protein: CSARDLGLDNSPLHF; CDR3 DNA: TGCAGTGCTAGAGATCTAGGCTTGGATAATTCACCCCTCCACTTT
clone size: -; J gene: TRBJ1-2; CDR3 length: 17; V gene: TRBV25-1; D gene: -; CDR3 protein: CASSEFVSDPGGYGYTF; CDR3 DNA: TGTGCCAGCAGTGAATTCGTGAGTGATCCAGGAGGCTATGGCTACACCTTC
clone size: few; J gene: TRBJ2-3; CDR3 length: 16; V gene: TRBV11-2; D gene: TRBD1; CDR3 protein: CASSSISGGRTDTQYF; CDR3 DNA: TGTGCCAGCAGCTCCATATCAGGGGGCCGAACAGATACGCAGTATTTT
clone size: few; J gene: TRBJ2-3; CDR3 length: 15; V gene: TRBV30; D gene: -; CDR3 protein: CAWRRRAVASGTQYF; CDR3 DNA: TGTGCCTGGAGAAGGCGGGCTGTGGCCAGTGGTACGCAGTATTTT
clone size: -; J gene: TRBJ2-1; CDR3 length: 14; V gene: TRBV12-3/TRBV12-4; D gene: TRBD2; CDR3 protein: CASTRGSHYNEQFF; CDR3 DNA: TGTGCCAGCACGCGGGGGAGTCACTACAATGAGCAGTTCTTC
clone size: -; J gene: TRBJ1-6; CDR3 length: 13; V gene: TRBV5-1; D gene: -; CDR3 protein: CASSLDGYSPLHF; CDR3 DNA: TGCGCCAGCAGCTTGGACGGGTATTCACCCCTCCACTTT
clone size: few; J gene: TRBJ2-4; CDR3 length: 14; V gene: TRBV5-1; D gene: TRBD1; CDR3 protein: CASSPTGEKDIQYF; CDR3 DNA: TGCGCCAGCAGCCCGACAGGGGAGAAGGACATTCAGTACTTC
clone size: many; J gene: TRBJ2-1; CDR3 length: 16; V gene: TRBV7-3; D gene: -; CDR3 protein: CASSLIGGASYNEQFF; CDR3 DNA: TGTGCCAGCAGCTTAATAGGAGGGGCCTCCTACAATGAGCAGTTCTTC
clone size: -; J gene: TRBJ1-1; CDR3 length: 16; V gene: TRBV27; D gene: TRBD1; CDR3 protein: CASSLRMGTGMTEAFF; CDR3 DNA: TGTGCCAGCTCCTTACGGATGGGGACAGGGATGACTGAAGCTTTCTTT
clone size: -; J gene: TRBJ2-2; CDR3 length: 16; V gene: TRBV7-2; D gene: TRBD1; CDR3 protein: CASSFQGVGSGGELFF; CDR3 DNA: TGTGCCAGCAGCTTCCAGGGGGTGGGGTCCGGCGGGGAGCTGTTTTTT
clone size: -; J gene: TRBJ1-2; CDR3 length: 14; V gene: TRBV24-1; D gene: -; CDR3 protein: CATSDPGRGYGYTF; CDR3 DNA: TGTGCCACCAGTGACCCCGGACGGGGGTATGGCTACACCTTC
clone size: -; J gene: TRBJ2-2; CDR3 length: 16; V gene: TRBV18; D gene: -; CDR3 protein: CASSSSRQEHRRELFF; CDR3 DNA: TGTGCCAGCTCTTCGAGTAGACAGGAGCACCGGCGGGAGCTGTTTTTT
clone size: few; J gene: TRBJ2-1; CDR3 length: 11; V gene: TRBV29-1; D gene: -; CDR3 protein: CSVEMGAKQFF; CDR3 DNA: TGCAGCGTTGAAATGGGAGCGAAGCAGTTCTTC
clone size: -; J gene: TRBJ2-5; CDR3 length: 16; V gene: TRBV5-1; D gene: -; CDR3 protein: CASSFDPESPAETQYF; CDR3 DNA: TGCGCCAGCAGCTTCGATCCAGAGTCACCGGCGGAGACCCAGTACTTC
clone size: few; J gene: TRBJ2-1; CDR3 length: 22; V gene: TRBV7-6; D gene: TRBD2; CDR3 protein: CASSSDFPAGTSGGASYNEQFF; CDR3 DNA: TGTGCCAGCAGCTCTGATTTCCCCGCCGGGACTAGCGGGGGGGCGTCCTACAATGAGCAGTTCTTC
clone size: -; J gene: TRBJ2-3; CDR3 length: 13; V gene: TRBV7-2; D gene: -; CDR3 protein: CASSGGGADTQYF; CDR3 DNA: TGTGCCAGCAGCGGCGGCGGCGCAGATACGCAGTATTTT
clone size: -; J gene: TRBJ2-1; CDR3 length: 14; V gene: TRBV7-9; D gene: -; CDR3 protein: CASSQVPSYNEQFF; CDR3 DNA: TGTGCCAGCAGCCAGGTACCCTCCTACAATGAGCAGTTCTTC
clone size: -; J gene: TRBJ2-7; CDR3 length: 14; V gene: TRBV7-2; D gene: TRBD2; CDR3 protein: CASSLDVAGSEQYF; CDR3 DNA: TGTGCCAGCAGCTTAGACGTAGCGGGGTCGGAGCAGTACTTC
clone size: few; J gene: TRBJ2-1; CDR3 length: 15; V gene: TRBV7-2; D gene: TRBD2; CDR3 protein: CASSLVAGGLYEQFF; CDR3 DNA: TGTGCCAGCAGCTTAGTAGCGGGGGGGCTCTATGAGCAGTTCTTC
clone size: -; J gene: TRBJ2-5; CDR3 length: 15; V gene: TRBV4-1; D gene: -; CDR3 protein: CASSQVRSGQETQYF; CDR3 DNA: TGCGCCAGCAGCCAAGTTAGGTCAGGACAAGAGACCCAGTACTTC
clone size: -; J gene: TRBJ1-1; CDR3 length: 10; V gene: TRBV12-3/TRBV12-4; D gene: -; CDR3 protein: CASSGTDAFF; CDR3 DNA: TGTGCCAGCAGCGGGACCGACGCTTTCTTT
clone size: -; J gene: TRBJ2-3; CDR3 length: 12; V gene: TRBV27; D gene: -; CDR3 protein: CASSTLEDTQYF; CDR3 DNA: TGTGCCAGCAGTACCCTCGAAGATACGCAGTATTTT
clone size: -; J gene: TRBJ2-1; CDR3 length: 15; V gene: TRBV12-3/TRBV12-4; D gene: -; CDR3 protein: CASRSLGGEYNEQFF; CDR3 DNA: TGTGCCAGCAGGTCCCTTGGGGGAGAATACAATGAGCAGTTCTTC
clone size: -; J gene: TRBJ2-3; CDR3 length: 15; V gene: TRBV14; D gene: -; CDR3 protein: CASSRGGPGTDTQYF; CDR3 DNA: TGTGCCAGCAGCCGGGGGGGGCCGGGGACAGATACGCAGTATTTT
clone size: few; J gene: TRBJ2-3; CDR3 length: 14; V gene: TRBV11-2; D gene: -; CDR3 protein: CASSLDLAVDTQYF; CDR3 DNA: TGTGCCAGCAGCTTAGATCTGGCAGTAGATACGCAGTATTTT
clone size: -; J gene: TRBJ1-3; CDR3 length: 13; V gene: TRBV7-8; D gene: -; CDR3 protein: CASSAGSGNTIYF; CDR3 DNA: TGTGCCAGCAGCGCAGGCTCTGGAAACACCATATATTTT
clone size: -; J gene: TRBJ2-5; CDR3 length: 15; V gene: TRBV7-9; D gene: TRBD1; CDR3 protein: CASSLGQGAREAQYF; CDR3 DNA: TGTGCCAGCAGCTTGGGACAGGGGGCTAGGGAGGCCCAGTACTTC
clone size: -; J gene: TRBJ2-2; CDR3 length: 16; V gene: TRBV24-1; D gene: TRBD1; CDR3 protein: CATSDLGQGMTGELFF; CDR3 DNA: TGTGCCACCAGTGACCTGGGACAGGGGATGACCGGGGAGCTGTTTTTT
clone size: -; J gene: TRBJ2-3; CDR3 length: 12; V gene: TRBV7-9; D gene: -; CDR3 protein: CASSTLTDTQYF; CDR3 DNA: TGTGCCAGCAGCACCCTCACAGATACGCAGTATTTT
clone size: few; J gene: TRBJ2-5; CDR3 length: 16; V gene: TRBV5-6; D gene: -; CDR3 protein: CASSPDLTPVQETQYF; CDR3 DNA: TGTGCCAGCAGCCCGGACCTAACGCCCGTTCAAGAGACCCAGTACTTC
clone size: -; J gene: TRBJ2-1; CDR3 length: 16; V gene: TRBV5-1; D gene: TRBD2; CDR3 protein: CASSPGTSGTPDEQFF; CDR3 DNA: TGCGCCAGCAGCCCCGGGACTAGCGGAACCCCCGATGAGCAGTTCTTC
clone size: few; J gene: TRBJ1-1; CDR3 length: 16; V gene: TRBV2; D gene: -; CDR3 protein: CASRNRAGKEDTEAFF; CDR3 DNA: TGTGCCAGCCGGAACCGGGCGGGAAAGGAGGACACTGAAGCTTTCTTT
clone size: -; J gene: TRBJ2-5; CDR3 length: 10; V gene: TRBV29-1; D gene: -; CDR3 protein: CSFKRETQYF; CDR3 DNA: TGCAGCTTTAAACGAGAGACCCAGTACTTC
clone size: few; J gene: TRBJ2-2; CDR3 length: 16; V gene: TRBV24-1; D gene: TRBD1; CDR3 protein: CATSDSRTGETGELFF; CDR3 DNA: TGTGCCACCAGTGATTCCAGGACAGGGGAGACCGGGGAGCTGTTTTTT
clone size: -; J gene: TRBJ1-6; CDR3 length: 14; V gene: TRBV20-1; D gene: -; CDR3 protein: CSAIEAQGWAPLHF; CDR3 DNA: TGCAGTGCTATAGAGGCCCAGGGCTGGGCACCCCTCCACTTT
clone size: -; J gene: TRBJ1-2; CDR3 length: 13; V gene: TRBV12-3/TRBV12-4; D gene: -; CDR3 protein: CASSQPGGGGYTF; CDR3 DNA: TGTGCCAGCAGTCAACCGGGCGGCGGGGGCTACACCTTC
clone size: many; J gene: TRBJ1-2; CDR3 length: 12; V gene: TRBV12-3/TRBV12-4; D gene: -; CDR3 protein: CASSSRQLGYTF; CDR3 DNA: TGTGCCAGCAGTTCCAGACAACTTGGCTACACCTTC
clone size: -; J gene: TRBJ2-7; CDR3 length: 17; V gene: TRBV5-4; D gene: TRBD2; CDR3 protein: CASSLGGGLADTYEQYF; CDR3 DNA: TGTGCCAGCAGCTTGGGGGGGGGACTAGCGGACACCTACGAGCAGTACTTC
clone size: -; J gene: TRBJ2-1; CDR3 length: 14; V gene: TRBV18; D gene: TRBD2; CDR3 protein: CASSQSGIGNEQFF; CDR3 DNA: TGTGCCAGCTCACAGAGCGGGATTGGGAATGAGCAGTTCTTC
clone size: few; J gene: TRBJ2-5; CDR3 length: 14; V gene: TRBV5-5; D gene: -; CDR3 protein: CASSPPGHGETQYF; CDR3 DNA: TGTGCCAGCAGCCCGCCTGGTCACGGGGAGACCCAGTACTTC
clone size: -; J gene: TRBJ2-1; CDR3 length: 15; V gene: TRBV7-3; D gene: -; CDR3 protein: CASSLIASSYNEQFF; CDR3 DNA: TGTGCCAGCAGCTTAATCGCTAGCTCCTACAATGAGCAGTTCTTC
clone size: few; J gene: TRBJ2-1; CDR3 length: 16; V gene: TRBV7-2; D gene: TRBD2; CDR3 protein: CASSLGLARGNNEQFF; CDR3 DNA: TGTGCCAGCAGCCTCGGACTAGCGAGAGGGAACAATGAGCAGTTCTTC
clone size: -; J gene: TRBJ2-1; CDR3 length: 18; V gene: TRBV28; D gene: TRBD2; CDR3 protein: CATRIEGLAGGPKDEQFF; CDR3 DNA: TGTGCCACCCGAATAGAAGGACTAGCGGGAGGGCCCAAAGACGAGCAGTTCTTC
clone size: -; J gene: TRBJ1-3; CDR3 length: 13; V gene: TRBV5-5; D gene: -; CDR3 protein: CASSWGGGNTIYF; CDR3 DNA: TGTGCCAGCAGCTGGGGAGGAGGAAACACCATATATTTT
clone size: many; J gene: TRBJ1-3; CDR3 length: 17; V gene: TRBV4-2; D gene: -; CDR3 protein: CASSQDVLQSSGNTIYF; CDR3 DNA: TGTGCCAGCAGCCAAGATGTCCTACAAAGCTCTGGAAACACCATATATTTT
clone size: few; J gene: TRBJ2-1; CDR3 length: 12; V gene: TRBV5-4; D gene: TRBD1; CDR3 protein: CASTDRDNEQFF; CDR3 DNA: TGTGCCAGTACAGACAGGGACAATGAGCAGTTCTTC
clone size: few; J gene: TRBJ2-7; CDR3 length: 14; V gene: TRBV6-1; D gene: -; CDR3 protein: CASQVGPLSYEQYF; CDR3 DNA: TGTGCCAGCCAAGTGGGACCCCTCTCCTACGAGCAGTACTTC
clone size: -; J gene: TRBJ1-5; CDR3 length: 15; V gene: TRBV12-3/TRBV12-4; D gene: -; CDR3 protein: CASSLGEVPNQPQHF; CDR3 DNA: TGTGCCAGCAGTTTGGGGGAGGTCCCAAATCAGCCCCAGCATTTT
clone size: once; J gene: TRBJ1-3; CDR3 length: 17; V gene: TRBV5-1; D gene: -; CDR3 protein: CASSLYGNPSSGNTIYF; CDR3 DNA: TGTGCCAGCAGCTTGTATGGGAACCCAAGCTCTGGAAACACCATATATTTT
clone size: -; J gene: TRBJ2-1; CDR3 length: 13; V gene: TRBV7-2; D gene: -; CDR3 protein: CASSLPPGGEQFF; CDR3 DNA: TGTGCCAGCAGCTTACCACCCGGGGGTGAGCAGTTCTTC
clone size: -; J gene: TRBJ1-5; CDR3 length: 15; V gene: TRBV7-2; D gene: -; CDR3 protein: CASTAGDRSNQPQHF; CDR3 DNA: TGTGCCAGCACTGCGGGGGACCGTAGCAATCAGCCCCAGCATTTT
clone size: -; J gene: TRBJ2-5; CDR3 length: 14; V gene: TRBV4-2; D gene: -; CDR3 protein: CASSRSQAQETQYF; CDR3 DNA: TGTGCCAGCAGCCGAAGTCAGGCCCAAGAGACCCAGTACTTC
clone size: few; J gene: TRBJ1-3; CDR3 length: 15; V gene: TRBV5-1; D gene: -; CDR3 protein: CASSLDILSGNTIYF; CDR3 DNA: TGCGCCAGCAGCCTCGACATCCTCTCTGGAAACACCATATATTTT
clone size: -; J gene: TRBJ1-1; CDR3 length: 14; V gene: TRBV4-1; D gene: -; CDR3 protein: CASSPGRMNTEAFF; CDR3 DNA: TGCGCCAGCAGCCCCGGACGGATGAACACTGAAGCTTTCTTT